Listed here are 25 T cell receptor beta chains from one sample, sequenced in a study of identical twins. TCRdb independently ran MiXCR on the 5' RACE reads; one entry per CDR3 protein. The repertoire includes 450,000 or so distinct CDR3 sequences, approximately 14% of them detected once, and 0.5% to 0.65% sits in the top ten. This sample was shared with a second study, whose subject was yellow fever vaccine responses in identical twins.

The sequenced sample was CD4+ T cells sorted from blood. The receptors derive from a woman aged 18-29 years in good health.

This clonotype was observed a handful of times. The genes are TRBV9 and TRBJ2-1, with 9 bases matching TRBD2. CDR1 is SGDLS and CDR2 is YYNGEE in the germline V gene. The trim removed 4 bases at V and 5 bases at J, leaving 10 bases unmatched. The CDR3 runs 16 residues. The CDR3 sequence: CASSPHSGGADNEQFF. CDR3 bases: TGTGCCAGCAGCCCCCATAGCGGGGGCGCAGACAATGAGCAGTTCTTC. Using reference TRBV9 and TRBJ2-1 for the parts outside the CDR3, the full variable domain is DSGVTQTPKHLITATGQRVTLRCSPRSGDLSVYWYQQSLDQGLQFLIQYYNGEERAKGNILERFSAQQFPDLHSELNLSSLELGDSALYFCASSPHSGGADNEQFFGPGTRLTVL.

This clonotype turned up a few times. This chain links TRBV28 with TRBJ1-1; 8 bases are a match to TRBD1. Looked up from germline, CDR1 is MDHEN and CDR2 is SYDVKM. V dropped 2 bases and J dropped 3; count of bases not matched to a gene: 5. The CDR3 sequence is 15 residues long. The CDR3 nucleotides are TGTGCCAGCAGTTTACCAAGACAGGGGTACACTGAAGCTTTCTTT. It is translated as CASSLPRQGYTEAFF.

V is TRBV7-9 and J is TRBJ2-3, with 9 bases matching TRBD1. Germline CDR1 is SEHNR and CDR2 is FQNEAQ (reference sequence). V gave up 5 bases and J gave up 0 bases; unmatched junction bases: 9. The CDR3 covers 17 residues. The CDR3 loop reads CASSPTTGGVSTDTQYF. The CDR3 nucleotides are TGTGCCAGCAGCCCAACTACAGGGGGCGTTAGCACAGATACGCAGTATTTT.

Details on this clonotype: This sequence may be a read error, since a much larger clone differs from it by one base. The gene calls are TRBV27 and TRBJ2-7; 8 bases map to TRBD1. Germline V CDR1 and CDR2: MNHEY, SMNVEV (reference sequence). The V segment lost 6 bases and the J segment 2 bases; nucleotides outside the gene matches: 3. This CDR3 contains 13 residues. CDR3 sequence: CASRQQGAYEQYF. CDR3 bases: TGTGCCAGCAGACAACAGGGGGCCTACGAGCAGTACTTC.

This clonotype occurred a few times. J is TRBJ1-6 and V is TRBV5-8; 7 nucleotides align to TRBD1. CDR1 and CDR2 (germline): SGHTS, YDEGEE. The junction had 6 bases not matched to a gene; V was cut back by 2 bases and J by 10 bases. The CDR3 is 14 residues long. CDR3 residues: CASSLTGDDSPLHF. CDR3 sequence (DNA): TGTGCCAGCAGCTTAACAGGGGATGACTCACCCCTCCACTTT.

The V call is TRBV6-2 or TRBV6-3, the J call TRBJ1-5, with a possible D match to TRBD1 (6 bases). Germline CDR1 MNHEY, CDR2 SVGEGT. The V and J ends lost 4 bases and 7 bases respectively, with 17 bases between them. The length of the CDR3 is 15 residues. DNA for the CDR3: TGTGCCAGCAGTTTACACAGGGCGGCACGACAGCCCCAGCATTTT. The encoded protein is CASSLHRAARQPQHF.

The chain recombines TRBV2 with TRBJ2-7; the D is unclear. From germline, CDR1 is SNHLY and CDR2 FYNNEI. The V and J ends lost 6 bases and 3 bases respectively, with 9 bases between them. This CDR3 contains 12 residues. The DNA for the CDR3 is TGTGCCAGCAGGGCCTACGTCTACGAGCAGTACTTC. It specifies CASRAYVYEQYF.

The V call is TRBV5-1, the J call TRBJ1-1; 8 positions agree with TRBD1. The length of the CDR3 is 16 residues. V was pared by 4 bases and J by 0 bases, with 8 bases of the junction left unmatched. In germline, CDR1 is SGHRS, CDR2 YFSETQ. This chain's CDR3 is CASSLPTGAVNTEAFF. The CDR3 DNA sequence: TGCGCCAGCAGCCTCCCGACAGGGGCCGTGAACACTGAAGCTTTCTTT. Using reference TRBV5-1 and TRBJ1-1 for the parts outside the CDR3, the full variable domain is KAGVTQTPRYLIKTRGQQVTLSCSPISGHRSVSWYQQTPGQGLQFLFEYFSETQRNKGNFPGRFSGRQFSNSRSEMNVSTLELGDSALYLCASSLPTGAVNTEAFFGQGTRLTVV.

This clonotype has only a few counts. The chain recombines TRBV29-1 with TRBJ2-5; 14 positions match TRBD2. This CDR3 has 15 amino acids. Germline V CDR1 and CDR2: SQVTM, ANQGSEA. With 6 bases clipped from V and 5 bases from J, the junction kept 8 bases outside the gene matches. Written as DNA, the CDR3 is TGCAGCGTCACCGGGACTAGCGGGGGATATGAGACCCAGTACTTC. Translated: CSVTGTSGGYETQYF.

This clonotype was counted between two and nine times. The V call is TRBV11-2, the J call TRBJ2-3; 8 positions agree with TRBD2. With V trimmed by 7 bases and J by 2 bases, 2 bases remained unmatched. This CDR3 comprises 13 residues. CDR1 SGHAT and CDR2 FQNNGV come from the germline V gene. CDR3 amino acids: CASKREFTDTQYF. Written as DNA, the CDR3 is TGTGCCAGCAAGCGGGAGTTCACAGATACGCAGTATTTT.

The CDR3 loop is CAIGRNTGELFF. CDR3 coding DNA: TGTGCCATCGGTCGGAACACCGGGGAGCTGTTTTTT. The chain combines TRBV10-3 with TRBJ2-2; no definite D call. The CDR3 has 12 amino acids. Germline CDR1 and CDR2: ENHRY and SYGVKD. V lost 8 bases and J 1 base, leaving 5 bases between the germline ends.

This clonotype came up a few times. V gene TRBV12-3 or TRBV12-4 combines with J gene TRBJ1-1; D unresolved. There are 13 residues in the CDR3. The V end was cut by 2 bases, the J end by 4 bases, with 8 bases between. CDR3 residues: CASSLNPLTEAFF. The CDR3, as DNA: TGTGCCAGCAGTTTAAACCCGCTCACTGAAGCTTTCTTT.

This clonotype turned up a few times. This chain links TRBV12-3 or TRBV12-4 with TRBJ2-7, with TRBD2 as a possible D gene (5 bases). CDR3 length equals 16 residues. Deletions cut 2 bases from V and 3 bases from J, with 17 bases between. The CDR3 reads CASSLILASDYYEQYF. The CDR3 region has the DNA TGTGCCAGCAGTTTAATATTAGCGTCGGATTACTACGAGCAGTACTTC.

This clonotype was seen only a few times. The chain combines TRBV4-1 with TRBJ2-1; no definite D call. CDR1 and CDR2 (germline): MGHRA, YSYEKL. The CDR3 runs 17 residues. Deletions cut 5 bases from V and 4 bases from J, with 21 bases between. In DNA form, the CDR3 reads TGCGCCAGCAGCAAAAACCCAAGCATCACAGCGTACAATGAGCAGTTCTTC. This codes for CASSKNPSITAYNEQFF.

This clonotype has more than one count but fewer than ten. This chain connects TRBV2 to TRBJ2-5; possible D gene TRBD1, 5 bases. Germline CDR1 is SNHLY and CDR2 is FYNNEI. The V gene lost 6 bases and the J gene lost 3 bases, with 17 bases spanning the gap. This CDR3 region has 15 residues. CDR3 sequence (DNA): TGTGCCAGCAGGACCCTGACAGACCCGGAAGAGACCCAGTACTTC. Protein sequence: CASRTLTDPEETQYF. Based on the CDR3 plus reference TRBV2 and TRBJ2-5, the full variable domain is EPEVTQTPSHQVTQMGQEVILRCVPISNHLYFYWYRQILGQKVEFLVSFYNNEISEKSEIFDDQFSVERPDGSNFTLKIRSTKLEDSAMYFCASRTLTDPEETQYFGPGTRLLVL.

In this sample, this clonotype turned up a few times. This sequence joins TRBV3-1 and TRBJ1-1; D is unclear. The CDR3 contains 13 residues. Germline V gene data show CDR1 as LGHDT and CDR2 as YNNKEL (reference sequence). V lost 0 bases, J lost 11 bases, and 13 bases lay in between. The CDR3 DNA follows: TGTGCCAGCAGCCAAGACCCAGTTCGCGCGGCTTTCTTT. This sequence encodes CASSQDPVRAAFF.

This clonotype was counted between two and nine times. This chain links TRBV5-1 with TRBJ2-2; either TRBD1 or TRBD2 may fit D (5 bases each). Trimming left V 6 bases short and J 1 base short, with 10 bases between. Germline values: CDR1 SGHRS, CDR2 YFSETQ. The CDR3 is made up of 14 amino acids. The DNA of the CDR3 is TGCGCCAGCAATCGGGGCTTGAACACCGGGGAGCTGTTTTTT. Its translation is CASNRGLNTGELFF.

The chain uses TRBV5-4 and TRBJ2-2; no definite D call. Germline V CDR1 and CDR2: SGHNT, YYREEE (reference sequence). This CDR3 has 16 residues. Trimming pared 3 bases from V and 4 bases from J, leaving 16 bases between. Written as DNA, the CDR3 is TGTGCCAGCAGCTACCTAGGACGGAAAGGCACCGGGGAGCTGTTTTTT. Translating it yields CASSYLGRKGTGELFF.

The chain joins TRBV5-4 to TRBJ1-1; 8 nucleotides match TRBD1. This CDR3 comprises 14 residues. Germline V gene data show CDR1 as SGHNT and CDR2 as YYREEE (reference sequence). V shed 6 bases and J 8 bases; nucleotides not matched to a gene: 12. The DNA of the CDR3 is TGTGCCAGCAAGCTGGGGGACAGGATGGGGGAAGCTTTCTTT. It encodes CASKLGDRMGEAFF.

The CDR3: CASRSSRHNEQFF. The CDR3 DNA sequence: TGTGCCAGCAGATCTAGCAGGCACAATGAGCAGTTCTTC. The V and J genes are TRBV2 and TRBJ2-1; a weak D match, TRBD2 (5 bases). This CDR3 has 13 residues. The V gene's germline CDR1 is SNHLY and CDR2 FYNNEI. V was pared by 6 bases and J by 5 bases, with 11 bases between.

This clonotype was picked up a small number of times. The chain joins TRBV21-1 to TRBJ2-1; the D call of TRBD2 is as the table states it, not checked on the DNA. TRBV21-1 is a known pseudogene. CDR3 length equals 14 residues. Here the CDR3 DNA reads TGTGCCAGCAGCAATTCGGCTAGCGGGATTTGGCAGTTCTTC. Protein: CASSNSASGIWQFF.

The V and J genes are TRBV2 and TRBJ2-7; 8 nucleotides match TRBD1. The germline CDR1 and CDR2 sequences are SNHLY and FYNNEI. The CDR3 spans 15 residues. V lost 6 bases, J lost 0 bases, and 7 bases stayed unmatched. CDR3 in amino acids: CASSRQGAISYEQYF. CDR3 nucleotides: TGTGCCAGCAGCCGGCAGGGGGCGATCTCCTACGAGCAGTACTTC.

This clonotype was counted a few times. The chain links TRBV29-1 to TRBJ1-4; 7 positions match TRBD1. Germline V gene data show CDR1 as SQVTM and CDR2 as ANQGSEA. V shed 6 bases, J shed 12 bases, and the junction held 16 bases outside the gene matches. The CDR3 consists of 14 residues. The CDR3 region is CSVLRDSAIGELFF. CDR3 DNA: TGCAGCGTCCTGCGGGACAGCGCCATAGGGGAACTGTTTTTT.

The CDR3 sequence: CSAPRAAGGDTQYF. The CDR3 DNA sequence: TGCAGTGCTCCCCGGGCAGCGGGGGGGGATACGCAGTATTTT. The chain carries TRBV20-1 and TRBJ2-3; 10 bases are a match to TRBD2. Germline lookup yields CDR1 DFQATT and CDR2 SNEGSKA (reference sequence). Trimming removed 5 bases from V and 6 bases from J; junction bases left unmatched: 8. The length of the CDR3 is 14 residues.

This clonotype showed up many times. The J gene is TRBJ1-2, the V gene TRBV7-2; unclear D gene. Germline CDR1 reads SGHTA; CDR2 reads FQGNSA. The ends were cut back, 1 base at V and 9 bases at J, with 12 bases in the middle. There are 13 residues in the CDR3. The CDR3 coding sequence is TGTGCCAGCAGCTTAGAGGCGGTTGCGCGCTACACCTTC. This sequence encodes CASSLEAVARYTF. Complete variable domain (other parts from reference TRBV7-2 and TRBJ1-2): GAGVSQSPSNKVTEKGKDVELRCDPISGHTALYWYRQSLGQGLEFLIYFQGNSAPDKSGLPSDRFSAERTGGSVSTLTIQRTQQEDSAVYLCASSLEAVARYTFGSGTRLTVV.